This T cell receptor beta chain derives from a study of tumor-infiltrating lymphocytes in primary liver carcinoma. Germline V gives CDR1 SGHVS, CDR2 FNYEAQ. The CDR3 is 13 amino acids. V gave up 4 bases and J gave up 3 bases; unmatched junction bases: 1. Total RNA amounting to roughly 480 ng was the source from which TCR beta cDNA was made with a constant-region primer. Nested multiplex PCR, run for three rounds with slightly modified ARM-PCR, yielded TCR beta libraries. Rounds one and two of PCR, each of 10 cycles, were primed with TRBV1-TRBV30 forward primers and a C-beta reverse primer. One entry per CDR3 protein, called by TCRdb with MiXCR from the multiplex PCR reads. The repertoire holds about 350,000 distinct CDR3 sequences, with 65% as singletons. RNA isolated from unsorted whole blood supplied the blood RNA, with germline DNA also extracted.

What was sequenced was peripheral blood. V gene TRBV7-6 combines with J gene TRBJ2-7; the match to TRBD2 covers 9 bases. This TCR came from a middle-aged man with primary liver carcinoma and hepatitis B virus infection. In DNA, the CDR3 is TGTGCCAGCAGCTCGACTAGCGGCTACGAGCAGTACTTC. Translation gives CASSSTSGYEQYF.